A selection of T cell receptor beta chains follows, all from one sample in a study of T cells in Graves' hyperthyroidism and ophthalmopathy. MiXCR was run by TCRdb on the multiplex PCR reads, yielding one entry per CDR3 protein. Of 500,000 to 700,000 distinct CDR3 sequences listed, around 15% are singletons. Sequencing input: blood. These receptors originate from a woman between 18 and 29 years old with Graves' hyperthyroidism. The CDR3 runs from the conserved cysteine through the conserved F or W. D genes are given only for firm matches. Clone size, where shown, is once, few, many, or a class for clones that have expanded.

d_call: NA
v_call: TRBV3-1
clone_size: many
j_call: TRBJ2-7
cdr3_aa: CASSPSVFFYEQYF
cdr3_nt: TGTGCCAGCAGCCCCTCGGTCTTCTTCTACGAGCAGTACTTC

d_call: NA
v_call: TRBV18
clone_size: few
j_call: TRBJ2-1
cdr3_aa: CASSPRGQSSDYNEQFF
cdr3_nt: TGTGCCAGCTCACCAAGAGGGCAGTCCTCGGACTACAATGAGCAGTTCTTC

d_call: NA
v_call: TRBV7-9
clone_size: many
j_call: TRBJ1-6
cdr3_aa: CASSLTGNGNSPLHF
cdr3_nt: TGTGCCAGCAGCCTTACAGGGAATGGGAATTCACCCCTCCACTTT

d_call: NA
v_call: TRBV4-1
clone_size: few
j_call: TRBJ2-7
cdr3_aa: CASSQDLITGVATYEQYF
cdr3_nt: TGCGCCAGCAGCCAAGATCTCATTACGGGGGTTGCAACCTACGAGCAGTACTTC

d_call: NA
v_call: TRBV3-1
clone_size: many
j_call: TRBJ2-3
cdr3_aa: CASSQDSNPTQYF
cdr3_nt: TGTGCCAGCAGCCAAGATAGTAACCCTACGCAGTATTTT

d_call: TRBD2
v_call: TRBV9
clone_size: once
j_call: TRBJ2-1
cdr3_aa: CASSVGLAGGYNEQFF
cdr3_nt: TGTGCCAGCAGCGTAGGGTTAGCGGGAGGGTACAATGAGCAGTTCTTC

d_call: NA
v_call: TRBV3-1
clone_size: NA
j_call: TRBJ2-7
cdr3_aa: CASSHLGGHFTYEQYF
cdr3_nt: TGTGCCAGCAGCCATTTGGGTGGCCATTTTACCTACGAGCAGTACTTC

d_call: NA
v_call: TRBV7-9
clone_size: many
j_call: TRBJ2-7
cdr3_aa: CASSQGFGAGEQYF
cdr3_nt: TGTGCCAGCAGCCAAGGCTTCGGGGCTGGGGAGCAGTACTTC

d_call: TRBD1
v_call: TRBV7-9
clone_size: few
j_call: TRBJ2-7
cdr3_aa: CASSATTGQDEQYF
cdr3_nt: TGTGCCAGCAGCGCGACGACAGGGCAGGACGAGCAGTACTTC

d_call: TRBD1
v_call: TRBV6-4
clone_size: NA
j_call: TRBJ2-1
cdr3_aa: CASSDATGGNEQFF
cdr3_nt: TGTGCCAGCAGTGACGCGACAGGGGGCAATGAGCAGTTCTTC

d_call: NA
v_call: TRBV15
clone_size: few
j_call: TRBJ2-3
cdr3_aa: CATSRERATDTQYF
cdr3_nt: TGTGCCACCAGCAGAGAAAGGGCCACAGATACGCAGTATTTT

d_call: NA
v_call: TRBV6-1
clone_size: NA
j_call: TRBJ1-3
cdr3_aa: CASSPDGGSGNTIYF
cdr3_nt: TGTGCCAGCAGTCCGGACGGAGGCTCTGGAAACACCATATATTTT

d_call: TRBD2
v_call: TRBV20-1
clone_size: NA
j_call: TRBJ2-1
cdr3_aa: CSARDSGGRGDEQFF
cdr3_nt: TGCAGTGCTAGAGATTCAGGCGGGAGGGGAGATGAGCAGTTCTTC

d_call: NA
v_call: TRBV20-1
clone_size: NA
j_call: TRBJ1-5
cdr3_aa: CSARQGEQPQHF
cdr3_nt: TGCAGTGCTAGACAGGGTGAACAGCCCCAGCATTTT

d_call: NA
v_call: TRBV2
clone_size: many
j_call: TRBJ2-1
cdr3_aa: CASSPTRGGQVNEQFF
cdr3_nt: TGTGCCAGCAGCCCCACAAGGGGGGGGCAGGTCAATGAGCAGTTCTTC

d_call: TRBD2
v_call: TRBV28
clone_size: many
j_call: TRBJ2-7
cdr3_aa: CASSSLAGDYYEQYF
cdr3_nt: TGTGCCAGCAGTTCCTTAGCGGGGGACTACTACGAGCAGTACTTC

d_call: NA
v_call: TRBV2
clone_size: few
j_call: TRBJ2-3
cdr3_aa: CASSGDTFPTDTQYF
cdr3_nt: TGTGCCAGCAGTGGGGACACCTTCCCCACAGATACGCAGTATTTT

d_call: NA
v_call: TRBV11-2
clone_size: many
j_call: TRBJ2-7
cdr3_aa: CASSLGVDPTYEQYF
cdr3_nt: TGTGCCAGCAGCTTAGGAGTGGACCCGACCTACGAGCAGTACTTC

d_call: NA
v_call: TRBV12-3/TRBV12-4
clone_size: few
j_call: TRBJ2-1
cdr3_aa: CASSLGGVNEQFF
cdr3_nt: TGTGCCAGCAGTTTAGGAGGGGTCAATGAGCAGTTCTTC

d_call: TRBD1
v_call: TRBV5-1
clone_size: many
j_call: TRBJ2-1
cdr3_aa: CASSPVDRGSYNEQFF
cdr3_nt: TGCGCCAGCAGCCCGGTGGACAGGGGTTCCTACAATGAGCAGTTCTTC

d_call: NA
v_call: TRBV5-1
clone_size: many
j_call: TRBJ1-1
cdr3_aa: CASSLSSTVNTEAFF
cdr3_nt: TGCGCCAGCAGCTTGTCCTCGACGGTGAACACTGAAGCTTTCTTT

d_call: NA
v_call: TRBV18
clone_size: few
j_call: TRBJ1-3
cdr3_aa: CASSPEGTSGNTIYF
cdr3_nt: TGTGCCAGCTCACCAGAAGGGACCTCTGGAAACACCATATATTTT

d_call: NA
v_call: TRBV10-3
clone_size: NA
j_call: TRBJ1-1
cdr3_aa: CAISVGLSTEAFF
cdr3_nt: TGTGCCATCAGTGTAGGGTTGAGCACTGAAGCTTTCTTT

d_call: TRBD1
v_call: TRBV9
clone_size: many
j_call: TRBJ1-2
cdr3_aa: CASSVSTGGGVYGYTF
cdr3_nt: TGTGCCAGCAGCGTCTCGACAGGGGGCGGTGTCTATGGCTACACCTTC

d_call: TRBD2
v_call: TRBV4-2
clone_size: few
j_call: TRBJ2-7
cdr3_aa: CASSQGIPTSGSSYEQYF
cdr3_nt: TGTGCCAGCAGCCAAGGGATCCCGACTAGCGGGAGCTCCTACGAGCAGTACTTC

d_call: NA
v_call: TRBV10-3
clone_size: many
j_call: TRBJ2-5
cdr3_aa: CAISESTRLETQYF
cdr3_nt: TGTGCCATCAGTGAGTCGACTCGGTTGGAGACCCAGTACTTC

d_call: TRBD2
v_call: TRBV11-2
clone_size: many
j_call: TRBJ2-5
cdr3_aa: CASSFSRKGLAGQETQYF
cdr3_nt: TGTGCCAGCAGCTTCAGTAGGAAAGGACTAGCGGGCCAAGAGACCCAGTACTTC

d_call: NA
v_call: TRBV24-1
clone_size: many
j_call: TRBJ1-5
cdr3_aa: CATSDRGRFNQPQHF
cdr3_nt: TGTGCCACCAGTGACCGGGGACGGTTCAATCAGCCCCAGCATTTT

d_call: NA
v_call: TRBV28
clone_size: many
j_call: TRBJ2-7
cdr3_aa: CASTPDRPYEQYF
cdr3_nt: TGTGCCAGCACCCCAGACAGGCCCTACGAGCAGTACTTC

d_call: TRBD1
v_call: TRBV11-2
clone_size: many
j_call: TRBJ2-5
cdr3_aa: CASSSGQAYETQYF
cdr3_nt: TGTGCCAGCAGCTCCGGACAGGCCTATGAGACCCAGTACTTC

d_call: NA
v_call: TRBV20-1
clone_size: NA
j_call: TRBJ1-2
cdr3_aa: CSAEVPDSYGYTF
cdr3_nt: TGCAGTGCTGAAGTTCCAGACAGCTATGGCTACACCTTC

d_call: NA
v_call: TRBV6-1
clone_size: NA
j_call: TRBJ2-2
cdr3_aa: CASITRRTPNTGELFF
cdr3_nt: TGTGCCAGCATCACAAGACGTACCCCGAACACCGGGGAGCTGTTTTTT

d_call: NA
v_call: TRBV5-1
clone_size: few
j_call: TRBJ2-7
cdr3_aa: CASSFRTTRAHPYEQYF
cdr3_nt: TGCGCCAGCAGCTTCCGAACAACTAGAGCCCATCCGTACGAGCAGTACTTC

d_call: NA
v_call: TRBV2
clone_size: many
j_call: TRBJ2-5
cdr3_aa: CASSDRRNQETQYF
cdr3_nt: TGTGCCAGCAGTGACAGACGGAACCAAGAGACCCAGTACTTC

d_call: NA
v_call: TRBV5-1
clone_size: many
j_call: TRBJ2-2
cdr3_aa: CASSLGSAVSSGELFF
cdr3_nt: TGCGCCAGCAGCTTGGGCAGCGCCGTGTCGTCCGGGGAGCTGTTTTTT

d_call: NA
v_call: TRBV7-9
clone_size: few
j_call: TRBJ1-3
cdr3_aa: CASSRGTTSGNTIYF
cdr3_nt: TGTGCCAGCAGCCGAGGGACCACCTCTGGAAACACCATATATTTT

d_call: TRBD1
v_call: TRBV12-3/TRBV12-4
clone_size: few
j_call: TRBJ2-1
cdr3_aa: CASSFGTGGFYEQFF
cdr3_nt: TGTGCCAGCAGTTTTGGGACAGGGGGCTTCTATGAGCAGTTCTTC

d_call: NA
v_call: TRBV4-1
clone_size: few
j_call: TRBJ1-4
cdr3_aa: CASSLSSRRPNEKLFF
cdr3_nt: TGCGCCAGCAGCCTCAGCTCGAGACGGCCCAATGAAAAACTGTTTTTT

d_call: NA
v_call: TRBV29-1
clone_size: few
j_call: TRBJ2-7
cdr3_aa: CSVQGAYEQYF
cdr3_nt: TGCAGCGTTCAGGGTGCCTACGAGCAGTACTTC

d_call: TRBD2
v_call: TRBV24-1
clone_size: NA
j_call: TRBJ2-5
cdr3_aa: CATSEEGLAGAKTQYF
cdr3_nt: TGTGCCACCAGTGAGGAGGGACTAGCGGGGGCGAAGACCCAGTACTTC

d_call: NA
v_call: TRBV24-1
clone_size: few
j_call: TRBJ2-5
cdr3_aa: CATSDSGTYRETQYF
cdr3_nt: TGTGCCACCAGTGATTCCGGGACGTACAGGGAGACCCAGTACTTC

d_call: TRBD2
v_call: TRBV7-9
clone_size: NA
j_call: TRBJ2-5
cdr3_aa: CASFRGGGETQYF
cdr3_nt: TGTGCCAGCTTTAGGGGCGGGGGAGAGACCCAGTACTTC

d_call: NA
v_call: TRBV12-3/TRBV12-4
clone_size: few
j_call: TRBJ1-6
cdr3_aa: CASSLERGWNSPLHF
cdr3_nt: TGTGCCAGCAGTTTAGAACGGGGATGGAATTCACCCCTCCACTTT

d_call: NA
v_call: TRBV7-6
clone_size: many
j_call: TRBJ2-2
cdr3_aa: CASSGTVNTGELFF
cdr3_nt: TGTGCGAGCAGCGGGACAGTGAACACCGGGGAGCTGTTTTTT

d_call: NA
v_call: TRBV2
clone_size: many
j_call: TRBJ2-7
cdr3_aa: CASSEVGIDSYEQYF
cdr3_nt: TGTGCCAGCAGTGAAGTGGGGATAGACTCCTACGAGCAGTACTTC

d_call: TRBD1
v_call: TRBV14
clone_size: few
j_call: TRBJ2-1
cdr3_aa: CASSHRTPPGTGSNEQFF
cdr3_nt: TGTGCCAGCAGCCACCGAACCCCCCCCGGGACAGGGAGCAATGAGCAGTTCTTC

d_call: NA
v_call: TRBV12-3/TRBV12-4
clone_size: NA
j_call: TRBJ1-6
cdr3_aa: CASSLYGQSSPLHF
cdr3_nt: TGTGCCAGCAGTTTATACGGCCAGAGTTCACCCCTCCACTTT

d_call: NA
v_call: TRBV18
clone_size: many
j_call: TRBJ1-6
cdr3_aa: CASSRDAESPLHF
cdr3_nt: TGTGCCAGCTCACGGGACGCGGAATCACCCCTCCACTTT

d_call: NA
v_call: TRBV11-3
clone_size: many
j_call: TRBJ2-7
cdr3_aa: CASSFSRDYEQYF
cdr3_nt: TGTGCCAGCAGCTTTTCACGGGACTACGAGCAGTACTTC

d_call: NA
v_call: TRBV12-3/TRBV12-4
clone_size: many
j_call: TRBJ2-2
cdr3_aa: CASTPTDDGELFF
cdr3_nt: TGTGCCAGCACCCCAACGGACGACGGGGAGCTGTTTTTT

d_call: TRBD2
v_call: TRBV7-2
clone_size: few
j_call: TRBJ2-7
cdr3_aa: CASSLSGGGPYEQYF
cdr3_nt: TGTGCCAGCAGCTTATCTGGCGGGGGGCCCTACGAGCAGTACTTC

d_call: NA
v_call: TRBV30
clone_size: NA
j_call: TRBJ2-5
cdr3_aa: CALAPGLETQYF
cdr3_nt: TGTGCCTTAGCTCCTGGTTTGGAGACCCAGTACTTC

d_call: NA
v_call: TRBV19
clone_size: NA
j_call: TRBJ2-3
cdr3_aa: CASSMWGGLFNTQYF
cdr3_nt: TGTGCCAGTAGTATGTGGGGGGGCCTATTTAATACGCAGTATTTT

d_call: TRBD1
v_call: TRBV19
clone_size: NA
j_call: TRBJ1-2
cdr3_aa: CASSIGTGLYGYTF
cdr3_nt: TGTGCCAGTAGTATCGGGACAGGCCTCTATGGCTACACCTTC

d_call: TRBD1
v_call: TRBV10-1
clone_size: NA
j_call: TRBJ2-7
cdr3_aa: CASSESRKGAAYEQYF
cdr3_nt: TGCGCCAGCAGTGAGTCTAGGAAGGGGGCCGCGTACGAGCAGTACTTC